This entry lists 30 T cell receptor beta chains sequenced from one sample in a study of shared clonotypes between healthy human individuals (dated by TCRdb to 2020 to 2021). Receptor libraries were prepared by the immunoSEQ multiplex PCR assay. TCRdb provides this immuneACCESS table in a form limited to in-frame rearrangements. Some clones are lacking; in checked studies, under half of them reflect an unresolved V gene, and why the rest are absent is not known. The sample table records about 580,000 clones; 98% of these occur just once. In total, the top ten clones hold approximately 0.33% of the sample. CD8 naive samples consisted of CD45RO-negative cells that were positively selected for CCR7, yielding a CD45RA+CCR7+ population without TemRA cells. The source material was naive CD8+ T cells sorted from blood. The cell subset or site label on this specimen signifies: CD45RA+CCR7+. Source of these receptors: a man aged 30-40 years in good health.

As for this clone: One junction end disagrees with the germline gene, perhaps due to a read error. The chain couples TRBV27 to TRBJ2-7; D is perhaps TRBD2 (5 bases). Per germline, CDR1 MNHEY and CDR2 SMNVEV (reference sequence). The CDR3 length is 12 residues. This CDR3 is CASGYSDYELYF. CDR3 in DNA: TGTGCCAGCGGTTACTCCGACTACGAGCTGTACTTC.

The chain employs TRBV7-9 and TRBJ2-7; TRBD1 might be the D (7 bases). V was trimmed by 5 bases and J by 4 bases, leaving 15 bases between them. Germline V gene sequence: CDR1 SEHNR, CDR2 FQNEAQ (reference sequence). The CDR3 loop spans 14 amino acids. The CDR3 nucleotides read TGTGCCAGCAGCGGCGGGACAGCCACATACGAGCAGTACTTC. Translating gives CASSGGTATYEQYF.

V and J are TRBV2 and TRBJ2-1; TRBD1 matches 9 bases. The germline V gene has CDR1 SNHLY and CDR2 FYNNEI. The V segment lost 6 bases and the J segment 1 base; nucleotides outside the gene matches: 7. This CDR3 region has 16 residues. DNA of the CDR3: TGTGCCAGCAGCCCGGCGGGGACAGGGTCCTACAATGAGCAGTTCTTC. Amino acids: CASSPAGTGSYNEQFF.

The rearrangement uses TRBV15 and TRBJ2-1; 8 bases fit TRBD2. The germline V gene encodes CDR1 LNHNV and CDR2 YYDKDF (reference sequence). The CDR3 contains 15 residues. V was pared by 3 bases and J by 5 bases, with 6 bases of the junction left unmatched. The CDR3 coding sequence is TGTGCCACCAGCAGGTCGAGCGGGAGCGACAATGAGCAGTTCTTC. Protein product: CATSRSSGSDNEQFF.

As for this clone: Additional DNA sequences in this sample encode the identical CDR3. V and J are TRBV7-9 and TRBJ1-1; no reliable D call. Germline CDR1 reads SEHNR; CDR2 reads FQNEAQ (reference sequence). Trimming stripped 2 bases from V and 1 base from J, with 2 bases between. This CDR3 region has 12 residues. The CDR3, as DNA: TGTGCCAGCAGCTTAACGAACACTGAAGCTTTCTTT. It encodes CASSLTNTEAFF.

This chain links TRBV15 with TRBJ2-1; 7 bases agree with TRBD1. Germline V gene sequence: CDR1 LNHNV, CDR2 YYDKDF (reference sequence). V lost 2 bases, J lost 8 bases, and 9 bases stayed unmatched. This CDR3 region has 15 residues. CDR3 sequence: CATSRLPGGGDEQFF. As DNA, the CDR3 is TGTGCCACCAGCAGACTCCCAGGGGGTGGGGATGAGCAGTTCTTC.

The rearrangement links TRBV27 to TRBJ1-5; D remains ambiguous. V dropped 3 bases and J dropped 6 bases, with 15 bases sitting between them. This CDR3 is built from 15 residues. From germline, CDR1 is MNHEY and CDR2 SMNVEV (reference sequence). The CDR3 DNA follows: TGTGCCAGCAGTTTTGTAGGGTTTCGAGGTCAGCCCCAGCATTTT. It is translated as CASSFVGFRGQPQHF.

CDR3 sequence reads: CASSQDRQVSTGELFF. The CDR3 coding sequence is TGCGCCAGCAGCCAAGACCGGCAGGTGTCGACCGGGGAGCTGTTTTTT. This chain joins TRBV4-3 and TRBJ2-2; D gene uncertain. V was cut by 0 bases and J by 5 bases, with 13 bases left in between. The CDR3 spans 16 residues. Germline V lookup: CDR1 LGHNA, CDR2 YSLEER.

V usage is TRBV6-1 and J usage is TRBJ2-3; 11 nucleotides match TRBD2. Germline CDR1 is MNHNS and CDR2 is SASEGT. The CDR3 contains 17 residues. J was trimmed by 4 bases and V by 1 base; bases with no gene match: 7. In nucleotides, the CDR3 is TGTGCCAGCAGTGAAGATAGCGGGAGGGATTTCGCAGATACGCAGTATTTT. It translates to CASSEDSGRDFADTQYF.

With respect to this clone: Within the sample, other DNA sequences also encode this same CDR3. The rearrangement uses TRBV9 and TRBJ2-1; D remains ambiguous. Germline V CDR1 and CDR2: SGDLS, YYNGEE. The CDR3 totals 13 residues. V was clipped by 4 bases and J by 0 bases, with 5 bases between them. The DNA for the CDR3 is TGTGCCAGCAGCCCTAGCTCCTACAATGAGCAGTTCTTC. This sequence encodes CASSPSSYNEQFF.

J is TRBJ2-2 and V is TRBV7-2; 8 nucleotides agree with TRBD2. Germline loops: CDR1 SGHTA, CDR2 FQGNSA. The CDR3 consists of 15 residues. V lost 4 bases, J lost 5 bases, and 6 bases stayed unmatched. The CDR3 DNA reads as TGTGCCAGCAGCTCACTAGCGGTGTTGACCGGGGAGCTGTTTTTT. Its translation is CASSSLAVLTGELFF.

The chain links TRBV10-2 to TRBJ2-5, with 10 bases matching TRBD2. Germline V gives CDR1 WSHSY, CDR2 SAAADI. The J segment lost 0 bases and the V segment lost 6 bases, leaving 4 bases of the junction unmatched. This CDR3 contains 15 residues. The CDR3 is CASSMTSGYQETQYF. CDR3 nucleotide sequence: TGCGCCAGCAGCATGACTAGCGGGTACCAAGAGACCCAGTACTTC.

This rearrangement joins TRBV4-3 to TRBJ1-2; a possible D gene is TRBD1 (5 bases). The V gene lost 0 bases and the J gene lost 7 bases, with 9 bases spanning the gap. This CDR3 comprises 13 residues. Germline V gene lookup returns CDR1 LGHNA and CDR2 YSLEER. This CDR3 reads CASSQDPGGGYTF. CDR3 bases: TGCGCCAGCAGCCAAGATCCCGGGGGTGGCTACACCTTC.

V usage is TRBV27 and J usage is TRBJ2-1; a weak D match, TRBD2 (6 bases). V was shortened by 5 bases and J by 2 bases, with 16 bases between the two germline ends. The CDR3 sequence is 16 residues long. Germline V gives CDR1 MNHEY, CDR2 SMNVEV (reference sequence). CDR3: CASSPTIAETYNEQFF. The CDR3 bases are TGTGCCAGCAGTCCAACTATAGCGGAAACCTACAATGAGCAGTTCTTC.

The CDR3 region is CASSHTGTLDEQFF. CDR3 nucleotide sequence: TGTGCCAGCAGCCACACCGGGACTCTCGATGAGCAGTTCTTC. The gene calls are TRBV14 and TRBJ2-1; possible D gene TRBD2, 6 bases. This CDR3 is built from 14 residues. Germline V gives CDR1 SGHDN, CDR2 FVKESK. Trimming took off 3 bases at V and 8 bases at J, with 14 bases between the two ends.

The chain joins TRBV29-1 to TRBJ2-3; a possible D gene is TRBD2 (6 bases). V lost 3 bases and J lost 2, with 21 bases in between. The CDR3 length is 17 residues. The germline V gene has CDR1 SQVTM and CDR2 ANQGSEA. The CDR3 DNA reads TGCAGCGTTGACGGTAATGAGCTAGCGAGAGACACAGATACGCAGTATTTT. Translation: CSVDGNELARDTDTQYF.

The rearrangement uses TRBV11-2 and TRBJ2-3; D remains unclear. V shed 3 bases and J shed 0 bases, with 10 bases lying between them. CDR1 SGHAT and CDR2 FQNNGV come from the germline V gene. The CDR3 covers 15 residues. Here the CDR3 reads CASSFGPGSTDTQYF. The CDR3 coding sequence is TGTGCCAGCAGCTTCGGACCAGGTAGCACAGATACGCAGTATTTT.

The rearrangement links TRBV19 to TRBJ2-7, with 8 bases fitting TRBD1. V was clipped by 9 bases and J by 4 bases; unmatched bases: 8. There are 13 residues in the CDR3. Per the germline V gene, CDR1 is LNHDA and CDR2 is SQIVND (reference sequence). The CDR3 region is CASALGQGYEQYF. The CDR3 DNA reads TGTGCCAGCGCCCTAGGACAGGGTTACGAGCAGTACTTC.

The CDR3 is CASSFSDYNEQFF. The CDR3 nucleotides are TGTGCCAGCAGTTTTTCCGATTACAATGAGCAGTTCTTC. The chain uses TRBV27 and TRBJ2-1; D gene uncertain. The CDR3 sequence is 13 residues long. Trimming removed 3 bases from V and 4 bases from J, with 7 bases in between. Germline V gives CDR1 MNHEY, CDR2 SMNVEV (reference sequence).

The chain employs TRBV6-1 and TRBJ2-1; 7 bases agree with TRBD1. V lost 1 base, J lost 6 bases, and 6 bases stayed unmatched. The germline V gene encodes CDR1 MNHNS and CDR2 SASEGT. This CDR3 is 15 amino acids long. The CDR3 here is CASSEDGTAFNEQFF. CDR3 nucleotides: TGTGCCAGCAGTGAAGACGGGACAGCTTTCAATGAGCAGTTCTTC.

Here the CDR3 reads CASRGSDAFMRGYTF. CDR3 DNA: TGCGCCAGCAGGGGTTCGGACGCTTTTATGCGGGGCTACACCTTC. The V gene is TRBV5-1, the J gene TRBJ1-2; D gene unclear. The CDR3 is 15 amino acids. V was pared by 5 bases and J by 8 bases, with 22 bases between. Germline loops: CDR1 SGHRS, CDR2 YFSETQ. The full variable domain, in which reference TRBV5-1 and TRBJ1-2 provide the parts outside the CDR3, is KAGVTQTPRYLIKTRGQQVTLSCSPISGHRSVSWYQQTPGQGLQFLFEYFSETQRNKGNFPGRFSGRQFSNSRSEMNVSTLELGDSALYLCASRGSDAFMRGYTFGSGTRLTVV.

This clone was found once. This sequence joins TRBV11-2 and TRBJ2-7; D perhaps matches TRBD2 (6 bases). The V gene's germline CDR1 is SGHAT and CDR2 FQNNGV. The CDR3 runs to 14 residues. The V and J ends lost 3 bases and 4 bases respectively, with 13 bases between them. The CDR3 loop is CASSFIPGGYEQYF. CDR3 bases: TGTGCCAGCAGCTTCATTCCCGGGGGATACGAGCAGTACTTC.

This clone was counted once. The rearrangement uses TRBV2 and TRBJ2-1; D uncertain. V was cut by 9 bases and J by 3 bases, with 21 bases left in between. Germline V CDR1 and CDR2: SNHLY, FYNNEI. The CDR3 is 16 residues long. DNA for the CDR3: TGTGCCAGTGACTGGATCGAGAGTGTAGTCTACAATGAGCAGTTCTTC. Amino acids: CASDWIESVVYNEQFF.

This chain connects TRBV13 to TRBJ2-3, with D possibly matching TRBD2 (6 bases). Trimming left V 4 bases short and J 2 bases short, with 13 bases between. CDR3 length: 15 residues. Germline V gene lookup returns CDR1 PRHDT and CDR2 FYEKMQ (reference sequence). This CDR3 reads CASSSEGGITDTQYF. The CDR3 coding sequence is TGTGCCAGCAGCTCCGAAGGCGGGATCACAGATACGCAGTATTTT.

CDR3 DNA sequence: TGTGCCAGCAGTTTATCTGCAGGATACACTGAAGCTTTCTTT. It codes for CASSLSAGYTEAFF. The chain carries TRBV27 and TRBJ1-1; D remains unclear. The V gene lost 0 bases and the J gene lost 3 bases, with 8 bases spanning the gap. The V gene's germline CDR1 is MNHEY and CDR2 SMNVEV (reference sequence). The CDR3 length is 14 residues.

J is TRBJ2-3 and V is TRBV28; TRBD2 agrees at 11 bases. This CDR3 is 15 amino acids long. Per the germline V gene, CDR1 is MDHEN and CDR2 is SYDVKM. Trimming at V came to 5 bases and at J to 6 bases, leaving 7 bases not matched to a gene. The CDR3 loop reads CASSTLAGGLDTQYF. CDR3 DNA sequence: TGTGCCAGCAGTACCCTAGCGGGAGGTTTGGATACGCAGTATTTT.

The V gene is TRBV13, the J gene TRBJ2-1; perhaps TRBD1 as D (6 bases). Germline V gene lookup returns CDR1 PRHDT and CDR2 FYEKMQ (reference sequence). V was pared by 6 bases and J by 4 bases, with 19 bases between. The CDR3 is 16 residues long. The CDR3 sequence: CASRQTGDSRYNEQFF. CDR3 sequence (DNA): TGTGCCAGCAGGCAGACAGGAGATTCCCGTTACAATGAGCAGTTCTTC.

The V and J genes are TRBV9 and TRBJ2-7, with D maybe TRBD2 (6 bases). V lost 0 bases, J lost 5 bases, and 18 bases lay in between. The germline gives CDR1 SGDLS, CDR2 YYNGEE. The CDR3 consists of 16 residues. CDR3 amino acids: CASSVVPGSGRNEQYF. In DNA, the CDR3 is TGTGCCAGCAGCGTAGTTCCAGGCTCAGGGAGGAACGAGCAGTACTTC.

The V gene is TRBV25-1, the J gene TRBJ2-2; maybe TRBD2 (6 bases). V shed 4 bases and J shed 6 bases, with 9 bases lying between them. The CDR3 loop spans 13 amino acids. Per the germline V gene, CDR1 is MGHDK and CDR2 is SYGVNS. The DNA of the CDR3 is TGTGCCAGCAGTGGCGGGATGGCCGGGGAGCTGTTTTTT. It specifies CASSGGMAGELFF.

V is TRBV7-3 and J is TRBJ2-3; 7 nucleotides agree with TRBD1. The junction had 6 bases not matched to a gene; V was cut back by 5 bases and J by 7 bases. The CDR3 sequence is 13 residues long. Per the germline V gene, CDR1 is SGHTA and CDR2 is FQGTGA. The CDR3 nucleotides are TGTGCCAGCAGCCTCCAACAGGGGAATACGCAGTATTTT. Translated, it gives CASSLQQGNTQYF.